The clone carrying this TCR beta chain was seen only a few times. No antigen is known for it. The source of the sample is a study of T cell repertoires in cytomegalovirus infection. Study information: It can be stated that public TCR beta signatures indicated CMV infection as well as a matching HLA type. Notes on the study in general: The ex vivo response showed dominance by HLA-C-restricted CMV-specific TCR beta clonotypes. Public TCR beta family frequency separated CMV-and-HLA carriers, including in an independent cohort.

Each CDR3 protein is one row after TCRdb ran MiXCR on the reads. The sample includes 150,000 to 200,000 distinct CDR3 sequences, approximately 15% of them seen just once. Looked up from germline, CDR1 is SGHDT and CDR2 is YYEEEE. Trimming took off 3 bases at V and 3 bases at J, with 16 bases between the two ends. CDR3 length: 15 amino acids. The sample was PBMCs. The sequence came from a human donor in good health (CMV status not recorded). Some clones in this sample may be carry-over from other donors' samples. This rearrangement joins TRBV5-6 to TRBJ2-7, with D possibly being TRBD2 (5 bases). CDR3 loop: CASSSKAVSLYEQYF. In DNA, the CDR3 is TGTGCCAGCAGCTCAAAAGCGGTTTCTCTCTACGAGCAGTACTTC.